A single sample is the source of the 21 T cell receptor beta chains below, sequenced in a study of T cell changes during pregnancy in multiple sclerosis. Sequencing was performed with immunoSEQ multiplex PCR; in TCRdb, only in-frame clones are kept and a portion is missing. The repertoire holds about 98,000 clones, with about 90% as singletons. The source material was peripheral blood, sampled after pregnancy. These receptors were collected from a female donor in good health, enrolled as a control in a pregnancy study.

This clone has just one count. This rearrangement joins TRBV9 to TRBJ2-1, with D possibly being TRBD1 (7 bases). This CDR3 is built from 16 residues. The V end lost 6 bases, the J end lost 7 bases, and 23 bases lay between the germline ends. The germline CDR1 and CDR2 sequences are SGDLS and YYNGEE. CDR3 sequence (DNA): TGTGCCAGCAACACCCCAGCAGGGGGGAGCAAAAATGAGCAGTTCTTC. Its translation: CASNTPAGGSKNEQFF.

The CDR3 reads CASSQDWKGVTEAFF. The CDR3, as DNA: TGTGCCAGCAGCCAAGATTGGAAAGGGGTCACTGAAGCTTTCTTT. The V call is TRBV5-4, the J call TRBJ1-1; D might be TRBD1 (5 bases). Germline V gene sequence: CDR1 SGHNT, CDR2 YYREEE (reference sequence). The CDR3 has 15 residues. Trimming shortened V by 4 bases and J by 4 bases, and 17 bases separated the two germline ends.

The DNA of the CDR3 is TGTGCCAGCAAATTGGGACAGCAACCTAGCTCTGGGGCCAACGTCCTGACTTTC. This translates into CASKLGQQPSSGANVLTF. V is TRBV7-9 and J is TRBJ2-6; 7 positions agree with TRBD1. The V segment lost 7 bases and the J segment 0 bases; nucleotides outside the gene matches: 12. This CDR3 is 18 amino acids long. Per germline, CDR1 SEHNR and CDR2 FQNEAQ (reference sequence).

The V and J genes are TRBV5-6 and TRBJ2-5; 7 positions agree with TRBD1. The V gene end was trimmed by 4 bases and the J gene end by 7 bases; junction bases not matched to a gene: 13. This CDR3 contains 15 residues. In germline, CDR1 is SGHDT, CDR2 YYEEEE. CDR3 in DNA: TGTGCCAGCAGCACCGACAGGGACGGGGTTGGGACCCAGTACTTC. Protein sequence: CASSTDRDGVGTQYF.

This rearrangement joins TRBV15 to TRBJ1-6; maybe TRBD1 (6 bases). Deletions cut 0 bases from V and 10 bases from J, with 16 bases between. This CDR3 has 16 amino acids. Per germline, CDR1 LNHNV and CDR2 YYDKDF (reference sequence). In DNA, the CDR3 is TGTGCCACCAGCAGAGATAGAGGGGGTAGGGGGTCACCCCTCCACTTT. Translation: CATSRDRGGRGSPLHF. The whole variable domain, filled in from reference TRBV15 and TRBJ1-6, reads DAMVIQNPRYQVTQFGKPVTLSCSQTLNHNVMYWYQQKSSQAPKLLFHYYDKDFNNEADTPDNFQSRRPNTSFCFLDIRSPGLGDTAMYLCATSRDRGGRGSPLHFGNGTRLTVT.

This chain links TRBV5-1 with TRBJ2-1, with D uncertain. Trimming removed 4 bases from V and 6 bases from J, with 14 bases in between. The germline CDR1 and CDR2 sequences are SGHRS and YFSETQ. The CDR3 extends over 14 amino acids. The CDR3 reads CASSQDTPANEQFF. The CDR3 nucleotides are TGCGCCAGCAGCCAAGACACGCCCGCCAATGAGCAGTTCTTC.

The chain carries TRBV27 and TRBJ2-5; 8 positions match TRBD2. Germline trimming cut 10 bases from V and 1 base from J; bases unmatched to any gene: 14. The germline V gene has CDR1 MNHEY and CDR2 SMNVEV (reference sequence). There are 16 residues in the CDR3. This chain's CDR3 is CATGPLAGTSQETQYF. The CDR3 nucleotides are TGTGCCACAGGCCCTCTAGCGGGCACCTCCCAAGAGACCCAGTACTTC.

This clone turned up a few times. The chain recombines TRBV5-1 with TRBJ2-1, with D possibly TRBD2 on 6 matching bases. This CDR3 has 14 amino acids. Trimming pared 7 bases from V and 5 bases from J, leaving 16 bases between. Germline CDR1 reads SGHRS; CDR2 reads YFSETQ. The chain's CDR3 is CASLSGVGHNEQFF. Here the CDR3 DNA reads TGCGCCAGCTTATCGGGAGTTGGGCACAATGAGCAGTTCTTC.

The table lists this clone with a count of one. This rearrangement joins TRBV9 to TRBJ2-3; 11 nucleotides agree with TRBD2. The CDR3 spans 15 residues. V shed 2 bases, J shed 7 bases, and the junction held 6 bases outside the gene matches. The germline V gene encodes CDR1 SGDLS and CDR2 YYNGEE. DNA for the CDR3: TGTGCCAGCAGCGTGACTAGCGGGACTCCTCATACGCAGTATTTT. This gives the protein CASSVTSGTPHTQYF.

CDR3 amino acids: CASGEDRNEQFF. Here the CDR3 DNA reads TGTGCCAGCGGGGAGGACCGCAATGAGCAGTTCTTC. The J gene is TRBJ2-1, the V gene TRBV6-6; tentative D call: TRBD2 (6 bases). V lost 8 bases and J lost 6, with 11 bases in between. Germline V gene sequence: CDR1 MNHNY, CDR2 SVGAGI (reference sequence). The CDR3 is 12 amino acids.

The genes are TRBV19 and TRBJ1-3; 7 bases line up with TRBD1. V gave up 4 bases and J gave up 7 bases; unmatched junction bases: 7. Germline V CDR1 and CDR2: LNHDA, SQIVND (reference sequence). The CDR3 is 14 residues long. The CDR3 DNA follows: TGTGCCAGTAGTACCCCCAACAGGGGTAACACCATATATTTT. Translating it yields CASSTPNRGNTIYF.

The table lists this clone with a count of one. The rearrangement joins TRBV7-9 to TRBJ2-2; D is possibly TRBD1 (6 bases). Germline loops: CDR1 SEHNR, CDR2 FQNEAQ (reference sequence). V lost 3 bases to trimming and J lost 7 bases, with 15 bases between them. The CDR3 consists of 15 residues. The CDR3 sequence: CASSLAPRDNGELFF. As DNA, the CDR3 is TGTGCCAGCAGCTTGGCTCCAAGGGACAACGGGGAGCTGTTTTTT.

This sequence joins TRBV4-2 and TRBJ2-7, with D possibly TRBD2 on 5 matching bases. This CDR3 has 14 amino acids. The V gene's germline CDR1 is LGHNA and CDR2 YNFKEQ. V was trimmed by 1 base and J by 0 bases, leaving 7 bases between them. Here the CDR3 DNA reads TGTGCCAGCAGCCAAGGAGGGCCCTCCTACGAGCAGTACTTC. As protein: CASSQGGPSYEQYF.

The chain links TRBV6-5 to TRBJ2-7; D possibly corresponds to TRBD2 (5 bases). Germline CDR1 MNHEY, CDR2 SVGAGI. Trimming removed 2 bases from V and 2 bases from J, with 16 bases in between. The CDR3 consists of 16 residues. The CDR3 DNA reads TGTGCCAGCAGTTACAGTCCCCCCGGGAATACCTACGAGCAGTACTTC. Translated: CASSYSPPGNTYEQYF.

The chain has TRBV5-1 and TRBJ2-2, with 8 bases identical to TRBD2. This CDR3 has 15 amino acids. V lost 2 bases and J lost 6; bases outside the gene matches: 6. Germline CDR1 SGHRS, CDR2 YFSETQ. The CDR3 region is CASSFSSGGAGELFF. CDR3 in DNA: TGCGCCAGCAGCTTCTCATCGGGGGGGGCCGGGGAGCTGTTTTTT. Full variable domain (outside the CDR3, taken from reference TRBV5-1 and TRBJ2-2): KAGVTQTPRYLIKTRGQQVTLSCSPISGHRSVSWYQQTPGQGLQFLFEYFSETQRNKGNFPGRFSGRQFSNSRSEMNVSTLELGDSALYLCASSFSSGGAGELFFGEGSRLTVL.

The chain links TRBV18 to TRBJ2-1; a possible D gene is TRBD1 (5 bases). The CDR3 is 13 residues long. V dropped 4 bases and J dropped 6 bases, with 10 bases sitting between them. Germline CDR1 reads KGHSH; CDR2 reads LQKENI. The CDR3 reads CASSLQGGNEQFF. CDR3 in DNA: TGTGCCAGCTCACTCCAGGGTGGCAATGAGCAGTTCTTC. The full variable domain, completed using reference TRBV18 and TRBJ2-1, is NAGVMQNPRHLVRRRGQEARLRCSPMKGHSHVYWYRQLPEEGLKFMVYLQKENIIDESGMPKERFSAEFPKEGPSILRIQQVVRGDSAAYFCASSLQGGNEQFFGPGTRLTVL.

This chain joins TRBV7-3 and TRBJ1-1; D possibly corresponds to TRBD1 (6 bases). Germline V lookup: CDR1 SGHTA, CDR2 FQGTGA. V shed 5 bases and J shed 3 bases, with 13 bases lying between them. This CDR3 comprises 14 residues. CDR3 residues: CASSPGQGYTEAFF. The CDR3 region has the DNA TGTGCCAGCAGCCCCGGCCAGGGGTACACTGAAGCTTTCTTT.

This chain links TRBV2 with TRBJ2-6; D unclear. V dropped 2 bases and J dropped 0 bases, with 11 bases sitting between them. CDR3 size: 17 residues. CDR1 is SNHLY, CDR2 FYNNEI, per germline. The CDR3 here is CASSETTASSGANVLTF. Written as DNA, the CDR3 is TGTGCCAGCAGTGAAACCACGGCTAGCTCTGGGGCCAACGTCCTGACTTTC.

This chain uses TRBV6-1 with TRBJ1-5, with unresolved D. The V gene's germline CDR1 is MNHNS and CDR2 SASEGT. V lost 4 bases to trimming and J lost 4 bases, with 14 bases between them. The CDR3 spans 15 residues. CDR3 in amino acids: CASSGAGTFNQPQHF. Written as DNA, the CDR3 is TGTGCCAGCAGTGGGGCAGGCACTTTTAATCAGCCCCAGCATTTT.

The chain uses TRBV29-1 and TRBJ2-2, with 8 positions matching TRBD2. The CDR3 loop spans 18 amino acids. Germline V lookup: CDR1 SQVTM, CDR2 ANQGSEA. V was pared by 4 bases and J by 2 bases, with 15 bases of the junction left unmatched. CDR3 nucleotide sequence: TGCAGCGTTGTATGGGGGGGCGCTAGCGGGCCAAACACCGGGGAGCTGTTTTTT. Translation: CSVVWGGASGPNTGELFF.

CDR3 bases: TGTGCCAGCAGCGTAGGAGGAGAAGATACGCAGTATTTT. Its protein is CASSVGGEDTQYF. The chain is built from TRBV9 and TRBJ2-3, with D hard to call. V shed 0 bases and J shed 5 bases, with 7 bases lying between them. CDR1 SGDLS and CDR2 YYNGEE come from the germline V gene. The CDR3 spans 13 residues. Looking up the rest from reference TRBV9 and TRBJ2-3 gives the full variable domain: DSGVTQTPKHLITATGQRVTLRCSPRSGDLSVYWYQQSLDQGLQFLIQYYNGEERAKGNILERFSAQQFPDLHSELNLSSLELGDSALYFCASSVGGEDTQYFGPGTRLTVL.